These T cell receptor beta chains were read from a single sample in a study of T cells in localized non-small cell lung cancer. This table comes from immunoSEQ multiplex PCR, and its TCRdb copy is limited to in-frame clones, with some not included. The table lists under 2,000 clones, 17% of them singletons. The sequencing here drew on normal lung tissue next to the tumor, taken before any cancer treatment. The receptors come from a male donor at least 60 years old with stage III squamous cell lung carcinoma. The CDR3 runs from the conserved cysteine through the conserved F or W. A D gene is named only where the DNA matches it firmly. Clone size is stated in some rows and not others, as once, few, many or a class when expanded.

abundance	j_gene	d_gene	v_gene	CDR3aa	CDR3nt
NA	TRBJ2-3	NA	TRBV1	CTSSQDRDVDTQYF	TGCACCAGCAGCCAAGACAGGGATGTGGATACGCAGTATTTT
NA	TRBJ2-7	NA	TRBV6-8	CASSTSSRDSSYEQYF	NA
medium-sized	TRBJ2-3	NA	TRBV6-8	CASNQRGLDTQYF	TGTGCCAGCAACCAAAGGGGTCTCGATACGCAGTATTTT
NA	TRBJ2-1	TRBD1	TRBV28	CASSSDRGLTNEQFF	TGTGCCAGCAGCTCGGACAGGGGGCTGACCAATGAGCAGTTCTTC
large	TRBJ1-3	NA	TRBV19	CASSIWRDSGNTIYF	TGTGCCAGTAGTATATGGAGAGACTCTGGAAACACCATATATTTT
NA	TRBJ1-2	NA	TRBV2	CASSSGTASNYGYTF	TGTGCCAGCAGCTCAGGGACCGCGTCTAACTATGGCTACACCTTC
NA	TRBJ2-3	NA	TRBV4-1	CASSWGTANTDTQYF	TGCGCCAGCAGCTGGGGGACTGCGAACACAGATACGCAGTATTTT
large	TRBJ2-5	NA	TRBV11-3	CASSLEALPSPQETQYF	TGTGCCAGCAGCTTAGAGGCCCTCCCGTCCCCCCAAGAGACCCAGTACTTC
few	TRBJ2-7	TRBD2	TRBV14	CASSQGEGEQYF	TGTGCCAGCAGCCAAGGGGAGGGGGAGCAGTACTTC
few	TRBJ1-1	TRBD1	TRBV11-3	CASSLSGGVTEAFF	TGTGCCAGCAGCTTATCAGGGGGCGTAACTGAAGCTTTCTTT
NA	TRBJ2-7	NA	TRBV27	CASSLSMSSEQYF	TGTGCCAGCAGTTTATCGATGTCATCCGAGCAGTACTTC
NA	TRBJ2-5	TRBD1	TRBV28	CASSHGQGSETQYF	TGTGCCAGCAGTCATGGACAGGGGAGCGAGACCCAGTACTTC
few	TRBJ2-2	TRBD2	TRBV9	CASSAGLAGGNTGELFF	TGTGCCAGCAGCGCGGGACTAGCGGGGGGTAACACCGGGGAGCTGTTTTTT
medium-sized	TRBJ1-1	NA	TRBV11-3	CASSLVGTPYTEAFF	TGTGCCAGCAGCTTAGTTGGGACACCGTACACTGAAGCTTTCTTT
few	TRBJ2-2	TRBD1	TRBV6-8	CASRGQFANTGELFF	TGTGCCAGCAGGGGACAGTTCGCGAACACCGGGGAGCTGTTTTTT
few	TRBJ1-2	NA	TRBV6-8	CASSYSRGDGYTF	TGTGCCAGCAGTTACTCACGAGGGGATGGCTACACCTTC
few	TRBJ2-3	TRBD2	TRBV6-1	CASSEAPGLAGSTDTQYF	TGTGCCAGCAGTGAAGCGCCCGGACTAGCGGGGAGCACAGATACGCAGTATTTT
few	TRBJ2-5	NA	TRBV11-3	CASSMFGPQETQYF	TGTGCCAGCAGCATGTTTGGTCCCCAGGAGACCCAGTACTTC
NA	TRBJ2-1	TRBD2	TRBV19	CASTPAGGLNEQFF	TGTGCCAGTACCCCAGCGGGGGGTCTGAATGAGCAGTTCTTC
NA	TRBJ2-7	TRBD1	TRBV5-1	CASSTGTVNYEQYF	TGCGCCAGCAGCACGGGGACAGTCAATTACGAGCAGTACTTC
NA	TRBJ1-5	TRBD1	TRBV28	CASTPDRDSNQPQHF	TGTGCCAGCACCCCCGACAGGGATAGCAATCAGCCCCAGCATTTT
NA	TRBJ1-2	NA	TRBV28	CASSLPGIEYGYTF	TGTGCCAGCAGTTTACCGGGGATTGAGTACGGCTACACCTTC
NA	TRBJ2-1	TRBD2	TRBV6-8	CASSYLAGDPIRRYNEQFF	TGTGCCAGCAGTTACCTAGCGGGGGACCCCATAAGAAGATACAATGAGCAGTTCTTC
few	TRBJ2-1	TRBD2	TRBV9	CASTQNDGVAGDKYNEQFF	TGTGCCAGCACCCAAAACGATGGGGTAGCGGGGGACAAGTACAATGAGCAGTTCTTC
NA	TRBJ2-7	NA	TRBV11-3	CASSRERGQTFYEQYF	TGTGCCAGCAGCCGAGAGAGAGGACAAACGTTCTACGAGCAGTACTTC
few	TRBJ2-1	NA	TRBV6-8	CASRLAGVNEQFF	TGTGCCAGCAGGTTAGCAGGGGTCAATGAGCAGTTCTTC
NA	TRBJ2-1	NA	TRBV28	CASSPGGSTNNEQFF	TGTGCCAGCAGTCCCGGTGGGAGCACTAACAATGAGCAGTTCTTC
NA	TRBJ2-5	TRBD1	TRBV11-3	CASSLTGGVKETQYF	TGTGCCAGCAGCTTGACAGGGGGGGTTAAAGAGACCCAGTACTTC
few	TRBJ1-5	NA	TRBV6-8	CASSYSMNREEPQHF	TGTGCCAGCAGTTACTCGATGAACAGGGAGGAGCCCCAGCATTTT
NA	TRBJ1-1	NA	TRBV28	CASSLVAMNTEAFF	TGTGCCAGCAGTTTAGTAGCTATGAACACTGAAGCTTTCTTT
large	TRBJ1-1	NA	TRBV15	CATSRDLAGTEAFF	TGTGCCACCAGCAGAGATTTGGCAGGGACTGAAGCTTTCTTT
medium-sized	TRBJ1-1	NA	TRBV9	CASRRGLGTEAFF	TGTGCCAGCAGGCGCGGGTTGGGCACTGAAGCTTTCTTT
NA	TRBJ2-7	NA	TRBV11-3	CASSLSPSGDEQYF	TGTGCCAGCAGCTTATCGCCGTCAGGGGACGAGCAGTACTTC
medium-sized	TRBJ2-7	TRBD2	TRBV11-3	CASSLVSGGHYEQYF	TGTGCCAGCAGCTTAGTTAGCGGGGGACATTACGAGCAGTACTTC
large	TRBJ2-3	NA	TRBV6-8	CASSDSQGTDTQYF	TGTGCCAGCAGTGACTCGCAGGGAACAGATACGCAGTATTTT
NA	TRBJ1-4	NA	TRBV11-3	CASSSDRTNEKLFF	TGTGCCAGCTCCTCGGACAGAACGAATGAAAAACTGTTTTTT
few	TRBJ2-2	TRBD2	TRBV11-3	CASRTRRGIYTGELFF	TGTGCCAGCAGGACGCGGCGGGGGATTTACACCGGGGAGCTGTTTTTT
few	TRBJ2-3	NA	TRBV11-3	CASSKSGTYTDTQYF	TGTGCCAGCAGCAAATCGGGGACCTACACAGATACGCAGTATTTT
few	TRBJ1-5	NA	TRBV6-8	CASSFYPGLNSNQPQHF	TGTGCCAGCAGTTTCTACCCGGGACTAAATAGCAATCAGCCCCAGCATTTT
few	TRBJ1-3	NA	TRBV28	CASSLGVGRASSGNTIYF	TGTGCCAGCAGTTTAGGTGTCGGCAGGGCAAGCTCTGGAAACACCATATATTTT
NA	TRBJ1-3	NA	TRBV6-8	CASSPGPGNTIYF	TGTGCCAGCAGCCCCGGCCCTGGAAACACCATATATTTT
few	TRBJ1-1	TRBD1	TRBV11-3	CASAGQFMNTEAFF	TGTGCCAGCGCGGGACAGTTTATGAACACTGAAGCTTTCTTT
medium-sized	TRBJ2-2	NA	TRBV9	CASSPYNRDNFIYNTGELFF	TGTGCCAGCAGCCCCTACAACCGGGACAATTTTATTTATAACACCGGGGAGCTGTTTTTT
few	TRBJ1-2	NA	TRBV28	CASSRITGTNYGYTF	TGTGCCAGCAGCCGAATAACCGGGACTAACTATGGCTACACCTTC
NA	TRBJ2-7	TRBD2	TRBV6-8	CASSPGRGREQYF	TGTGCCAGCAGCCCCGGGCGGGGGAGGGAGCAGTACTTC
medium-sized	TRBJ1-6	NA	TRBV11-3	CASSLSGDAYSPLHF	TGTGCCAGCAGCTTATCTGGGGATGCTTATTCACCCCTCCACTTT
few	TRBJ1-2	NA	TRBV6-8	CASSPGTDFYGYTF	TGTGCCAGCAGCCCCGGGACTGATTTCTATGGCTACACCTTC
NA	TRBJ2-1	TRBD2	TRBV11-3	CASSLEIAGLVSSRQFF	TGTGCCAGCAGCTTGGAAATAGCGGGGCTCGTTTCGAGTCGGCAGTTCTTC
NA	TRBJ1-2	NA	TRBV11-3	CASSLGTEMNYGYTF	TGTGCCAGCAGCTTGGGGACTGAAATGAACTATGGCTACACCTTC
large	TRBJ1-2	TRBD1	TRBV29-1	CSVEGTANGYTF	TGCAGCGTTGAGGGGACAGCGAACGGCTACACCTTC
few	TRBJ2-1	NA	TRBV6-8	CASSVGTEGGEQFF	TGTGCCAGCAGTGTCGGGACAGAGGGGGGGGAGCAGTTCTTC